This paragraph covers one T cell receptor (beta chain) sequence. The antigen remains unidentified. Previously published methods and listed TCR primers were used for the bulk TCR libraries. One entry per CDR3 protein, called by TCRdb with MiXCR from the PCR reads. This sample yields a few hundred thousand distinct CDR3 sequences, of which around 25% are seen a single time; roughly 0.79% belongs to the top ten. This sample was included in a study of molecular identifiers for immune sequencing clone quantification. Whole-study results and caveats: Underestimation of highly expanded clone sizes could arise where identical TCR molecules share a barcode. In naive cells, under 1% of molecules belonged to clones above 20 RNA copies, against over 99% in effector cells.

V gave up 4 bases and J gave up 2 bases; unmatched junction bases: 9. The germline CDR1 and CDR2 sequences are SGHDT and YYEEEE. This CDR3 is built from 16 residues. Libraries from naive CD8 cells were generated from around 18,000 to 910,000 sorted cells (with 10%, 30% or 50% RNA). Material for sequencing was naive CD8+ T cells from blood, with Jurkat cell RNA spiked in. Subset defined: FACS-sorted CD8+CD4-CCR7+CD45RA+ naive T cells. This clonotype was obtained from a human donor in good health. Some libraries in this study had Jurkat cell RNA spiked in. The chain combines TRBV5-6 with TRBJ2-7, with 10 positions matching TRBD1. The chain's CDR3 is CASSLWTGGFTYEQYF. The CDR3, as DNA: TGTGCCAGCAGCCTCTGGACAGGGGGTTTCACCTACGAGCAGTACTTC. Filled out from reference TRBV5-6 and TRBJ2-7, the complete variable domain reads DAGVTQSPTHLIKTRGQQVTLRCSPKSGHDTVSWYQQALGQGPQFIFQYYEEEERQRGNFPDRFSGHQFPNYSSELNVNALLLGDSALYLCASSLWTGGFTYEQYFGPGTRLTVT.